This T cell receptor beta chain is drawn from a study of cytomegalovirus exposure and HLA in healthy donors. Study at large: A previous analysis identified 95 million to 140 million unique TCR beta sequences derived from around 180 million T cells.

PCR used 60 Vbeta primers and 13 Jbeta primers. Assay: immunoSEQ multiplex PCR; the TCRdb copy retains only in-frame clones and omits some. The sample lists 65,000 or so clones, about 72% seen once, with about 3% in the top ten. General study points: Immune exposure information available was restricted to CMV serostatus. A later analysis revealed that TCR association rates differed between HLA loci, peaking at DRB1 and bottoming out at HLA-C.

About this clone: Its antigen is not identified.

The length of the CDR3 is 12 residues. The V end lost 10 bases, the J end lost 5 bases, and 11 bases lay between the germline ends. CDR1 MDHEN and CDR2 SYDVKM come from the germline V gene. This sequence was found in a girl under 18 in good health and CMV-seropositive. The sequenced sample was PBMCs. The chain employs TRBV28 and TRBJ2-2, with D maybe TRBD1 (5 bases). Here the CDR3 reads CAIPTATGELFF. The CDR3 bases are TGTGCCATCCCGACAGCAACCGGGGAGCTGTTTTTT.